This T cell receptor (beta chain) derives from a study of blood T cells in healthy people across ages. Study results and caveats: Naive T cell percentage showed a strong correlation with the diversity of TCR beta.

Peripheral blood, about 10 milliliters per donor, was collected. Isolated per sample were at least 6.5 million PBMCs. A second PCR of 7 to 11 cycles used a sample-barcoded 5' primer and a J-beta primer mix. TCRdb used MiXCR to reprocess the 5' RACE reads, holding one entry per CDR3 protein. The sample consists of 1.5 million to 1.9 million distinct CDR3 sequences, approximately 43% of them appearing once. The CDR3 has 14 residues. V lost 6 bases to trimming and J lost 4 bases, with 14 bases between them. The germline V gene encodes CDR1 SNHLY and CDR2 FYNNEI. Only a few counts were recorded for this clonotype. The antigen is undetermined.

The sample consisted of blood. The V call is TRBV2, the J call TRBJ2-3, with a weak D call TRBD2 (5 bases). The TCR originated in a woman aged 18-29 years in good health. In DNA, the CDR3 is TGTGCCAGCAGAGCGGCCGGTTTGGCAGATACGCAGTATTTT. Translating it yields CASRAAGLADTQYF. Complete variable domain (other parts from reference TRBV2 and TRBJ2-3): EPEVTQTPSHQVTQMGQEVILRCVPISNHLYFYWYRQILGQKVEFLVSFYNNEISEKSEIFDDQFSVERPDGSNFTLKIRSTKLEDSAMYFCASRAAGLADTQYFGPGTRLTVL.